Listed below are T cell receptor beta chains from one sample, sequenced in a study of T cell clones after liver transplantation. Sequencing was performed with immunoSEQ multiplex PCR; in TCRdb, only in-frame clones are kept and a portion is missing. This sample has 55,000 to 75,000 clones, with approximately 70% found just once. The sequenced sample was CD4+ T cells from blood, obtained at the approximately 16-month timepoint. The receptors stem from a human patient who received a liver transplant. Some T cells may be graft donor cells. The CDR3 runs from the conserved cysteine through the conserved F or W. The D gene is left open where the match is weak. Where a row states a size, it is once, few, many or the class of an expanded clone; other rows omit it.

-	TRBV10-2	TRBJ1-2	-	CASSEGSNYGYTF	TGCGCCAGCAGTGAGGGCAGCAACTATGGCTACACCTTC
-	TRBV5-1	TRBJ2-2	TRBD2	CASSSGGTSGNTGELFF	TGCGCCAGCAGCTCGGGGGGGACCTCGGGGAACACCGGGGAGCTGTTTTTT
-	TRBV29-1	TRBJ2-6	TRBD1	CSVEGQGYSGANVLTF	TGCAGCGTTGAGGGACAGGGATACTCTGGGGCCAACGTCCTGACTTTC
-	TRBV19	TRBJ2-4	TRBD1	CATEQGTKNIQYF	TGTGCCACCGAACAGGGGACCAAAAACATTCAGTACTTC
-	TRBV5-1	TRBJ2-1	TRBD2	CASSFGGNAYNEQFF	TGCGCCAGCAGCTTCGGGGGGAACGCGTACAATGAGCAGTTCTTC
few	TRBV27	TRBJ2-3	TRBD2	CASSFGGSAAQYF	TGTGCCAGCAGTTTCGGCGGGAGTGCCGCGCAGTATTTT
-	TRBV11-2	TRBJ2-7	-	CASSLGRQTYEQYF	TGTGCCAGCAGCTTGGGACGACAGACATACGAGCAGTACTTC
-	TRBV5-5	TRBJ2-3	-	CASSLDLADTQYF	TGTGCCAGCAGCTTGGACCTCGCGGATACGCAGTATTTT
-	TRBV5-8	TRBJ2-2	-	CASSLGGVSTGELFF	TGTGCCAGCAGCTTGGGGGGCGTGAGCACCGGGGAGCTGTTTTTT
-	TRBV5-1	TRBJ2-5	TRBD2	CASSPGLGQETQYF	TGCGCCAGCAGCCCTGGACTAGGTCAAGAGACCCAGTACTTC
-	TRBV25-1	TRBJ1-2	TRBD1	CASSGDSSNYGYTF	TGTGCCAGCAGTGGGGACAGTTCTAACTATGGCTACACCTTC
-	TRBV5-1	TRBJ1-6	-	CASSLGTADNSPLHF	TGCGCCAGCAGCTTGGGAACAGCGGATAATTCACCCCTCCACTTT
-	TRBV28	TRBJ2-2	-	CASSATDAGTGELFF	TGTGCCAGCAGTGCGACAGATGCGGGGACCGGGGAGCTGTTTTTT
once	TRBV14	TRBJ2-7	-	CASSRGPFSYEQYF	TGTGCCAGCAGCCGGGGTCCATTCTCCTACGAGCAGTACTTC
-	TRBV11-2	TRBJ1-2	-	CASSLASGNGYTF	TGTGCCAGCAGCTTAGCCTCGGGAAACGGCTACACCTTC
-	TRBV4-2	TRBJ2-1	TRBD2	CASSRDLAGGPGEQFF	TGTGCCAGCAGCCGCGACTTAGCGGGGGGGCCCGGTGAGCAGTTCTTC
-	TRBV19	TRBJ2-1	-	CASSIDRSGSYNEQFF	TGTGCCAGTAGTATAGATCGTAGCGGTTCCTACAATGAGCAGTTCTTC
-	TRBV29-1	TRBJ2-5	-	CSDVQGGETQYF	TGCAGCGATGTACAGGGAGGAGAGACCCAGTACTTC
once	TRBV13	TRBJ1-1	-	CASSIRGLPGTEAFF	TGTGCCAGCAGCATTAGGGGATTACCTGGCACTGAAGCTTTCTTT
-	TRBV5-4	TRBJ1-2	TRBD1	CASSFNSGQDYGYTF	TGTGCCAGCAGCTTCAATTCGGGACAGGACTATGGCTACACCTTC
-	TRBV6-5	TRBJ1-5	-	CASSLQGNQPQHF	TGTGCCAGCAGTTTACAGGGCAATCAGCCCCAGCATTTT
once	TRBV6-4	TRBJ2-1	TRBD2	CASSGRGGRDEQFF	TGTGCCAGCAGTGGACGGGGAGGGCGGGATGAGCAGTTCTTC
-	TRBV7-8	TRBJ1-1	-	CASSHRVWGRDTEAFF	TGTGCCAGCAGCCACCGCGTCTGGGGGCGGGACACTGAAGCTTTCTTT
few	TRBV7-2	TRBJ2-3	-	CASSLRITDTQYF	TGTGCCAGCAGCTTAAGAATCACAGATACGCAGTATTTT
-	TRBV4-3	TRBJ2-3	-	CASSQGFQSTDTQYF	TGCGCCAGCAGCCAAGGTTTTCAGAGCACAGATACGCAGTATTTT
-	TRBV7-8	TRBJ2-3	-	CASSGVITDTQYF	TGTGCCAGCAGCGGGGTGATCACAGATACGCAGTATTTT
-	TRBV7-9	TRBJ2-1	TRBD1	CASSLKLGQGYNEQFF	TGTGCCAGCAGCTTAAAGTTGGGACAGGGATACAATGAGCAGTTCTTC
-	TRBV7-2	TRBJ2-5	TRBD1	CASSDTGTAQETQYF	TGTGCCAGCAGCGATACAGGGACAGCCCAAGAGACCCAGTACTTC
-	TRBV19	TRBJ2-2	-	CASTKRTANTGELFF	TGTGCCAGTACTAAGCGGACAGCGAACACCGGGGAGCTGTTTTTT
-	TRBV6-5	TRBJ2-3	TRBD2	CASSLSAGVGDTQYF	TGTGCCAGCAGTTTGTCGGCGGGAGTTGGAGATACGCAGTATTTT
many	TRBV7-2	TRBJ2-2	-	CASSPDGELFF	TGTGCCAGCAGCCCGGACGGGGAGCTGTTTTTT
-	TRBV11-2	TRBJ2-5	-	CASTPSRNQETQYF	TGTGCCAGCACCCCAAGCAGAAACCAAGAGACCCAGTACTTC
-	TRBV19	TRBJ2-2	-	CASSQNTGELFF	TGTGCCAGTAGTCAGAACACCGGGGAGCTGTTTTTT
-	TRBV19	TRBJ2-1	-	CASSIVRDNEQFF	TGTGCCAGTAGTATAGTCAGAGACAATGAGCAGTTCTTC
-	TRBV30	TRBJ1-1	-	CAWSHPVVGRTEAFF	TGTGCCTGGAGCCACCCTGTCGTGGGTCGTACTGAAGCTTTCTTT
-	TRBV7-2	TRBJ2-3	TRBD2	CASSTGEAGSTDTQYF	TGTGCCAGCAGTACCGGGGAAGCGGGGAGCACAGATACGCAGTATTTT
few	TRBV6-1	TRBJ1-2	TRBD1	CASSKAIPGQGAFYGYTF	TGTGCCAGCAGTAAAGCCATTCCGGGACAGGGGGCATTCTATGGCTACACCTTC
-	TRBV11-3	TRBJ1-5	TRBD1	CASTPRAGGAGGNQPQHF	TGTGCCAGCACCCCGCGGGCAGGGGGCGCAGGGGGCAATCAGCCCCAGCATTTT
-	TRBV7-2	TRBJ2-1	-	CASSLGNNEQFF	TGTGCCAGCAGCTTAGGAAACAATGAGCAGTTCTTC
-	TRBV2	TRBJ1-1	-	CASSVSGEGTEAFF	TGTGCCAGCAGTGTCTCAGGGGAGGGCACTGAAGCTTTCTTT
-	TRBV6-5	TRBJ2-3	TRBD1	CASSRQGADTQYF	TGTGCCAGCAGCAGACAGGGGGCAGATACGCAGTATTTT
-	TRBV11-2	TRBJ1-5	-	CASSATGYQPQHF	TGTGCCAGCAGCGCTACAGGGTATCAGCCCCAGCATTTT
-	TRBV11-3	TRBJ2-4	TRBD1	CASSLARDRGYIQYF	TGTGCCAGCAGCTTAGCCCGGGACAGGGGTTACATTCAGTACTTC
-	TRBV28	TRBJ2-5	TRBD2	CATTGGTSQETQYF	TGTGCCACCACGGGGGGGACCTCGCAAGAGACCCAGTACTTC
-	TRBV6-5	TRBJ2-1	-	CASRRGNEQFF	TGTGCCAGCAGGAGGGGCAATGAGCAGTTCTTC
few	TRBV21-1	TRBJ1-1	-	CASSKGICSGTNTEAFF	TGTGCCAGCAGCAAAGGGATTTGTTCCGGGACGAACACTGAAGCTTTCTTT
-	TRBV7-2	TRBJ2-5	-	CASSRAGRETQYF	TGTGCCAGCAGCCGGGCGGGAAGAGAGACCCAGTACTTC
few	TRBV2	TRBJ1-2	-	CASSVFRDYGYTF	TGTGCCAGCAGTGTCTTCCGGGACTATGGCTACACCTTC
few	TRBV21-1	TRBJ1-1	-	CASSKGPAPAVAFF	TGTGCCAGCAGCAAAGGGCCCGCCCCCGCCGTGGCTTTCTTT
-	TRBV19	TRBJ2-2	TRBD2	CASRTSGGAVYTGELFF	TGTGCCAGTAGGACTAGCGGGGGGGCCGTGTACACCGGGGAGCTGTTTTTT
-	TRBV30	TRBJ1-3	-	CAWSVAGNTIYF	TGTGCCTGGAGTGTCGCCGGAAACACCATATATTTT
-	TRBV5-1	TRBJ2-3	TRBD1	CASSQGTGVADTQYF	TGCGCCAGCAGCCAAGGGACAGGGGTCGCGGATACGCAGTATTTT
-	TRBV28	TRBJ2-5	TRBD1	CASSNLGQGIEETQYF	TGTGCCAGCTCCAACTTGGGACAGGGGATCGAGGAGACCCAGTACTTC